This T cell receptor (beta chain) is drawn from a study of blood T cell repertoires in COVID-19. Whole-study context: COVID-19 samples, acute and convalescent, were from the United States, Italy and Spain. In each case, the material was cDNA or gDNA derived from T cells, B-cell-depleted T cells, or PBMCs.

Trimming took 6 bases from V and 2 from J, leaving 16 bases between them. CDR1 is MDHEN and CDR2 is SYDVKM in the germline V gene. The CDR3 sequence is 15 residues long. Under the authors' procedure: From reference gene primer amplification, estimates of nucleated cell counts were derived. Clones were sequenced by immunoSEQ multiplex PCR, and TCRdb holds only the in-frame ones, with some missing. V and J calls and clone size follow that table, whereas D and trimming were derived from the DNA. Here the sample spans tens of thousands of clones, around 85% being singletons. Specimen: peripheral blood. The receptor's source is a man in his 70s with acute or convalescent COVID-19. This chain links TRBV28 with TRBJ1-1; D uncertain. CDR3 sequence (DNA): TGTGCCAGCAGGTACCTGGAGAGATCCAACACTGAAGCTTTCTTT. Encoded protein: CASRYLERSNTEAFF.